Presented here are 10 T cell receptor beta chains from one specimen sequenced in a study of cytomegalovirus exposure and HLA in healthy donors. The PCR made use of 60 Vbeta and 13 Jbeta primers. Sequencing used immunoSEQ multiplex PCR; TCRdb keeps in-frame clones, though not all of them. This sample has around 180,000 clones, with roughly 80% found just once. Sequenced sample: PBMCs. Receptor source: a male donor in good health and CMV-seronegative.

This CDR3 is CASSLLGGYGYTF. CDR3 in DNA: TGTGCCAGCAGCTTATTAGGAGGGTATGGCTACACCTTC. The rearrangement uses TRBV7-2 and TRBJ1-2, with unresolved D. CDR1 and CDR2 from the germline V gene are SGHTA and FQGNSA. V lost 2 bases, J lost 5 bases, and 9 bases lay in between. This CDR3 has 13 amino acids.

The chain carries TRBV9 and TRBJ2-7; TRBD2 matches 9 bases. Per the germline V gene, CDR1 is SGDLS and CDR2 is YYNGEE. The CDR3 length is 15 residues. After removal of 0 bases from V and 6 bases from J, the junction contained 7 bases not matched to a gene. The CDR3 DNA sequence: TGTGCCAGCAGCGTAGGCGGGGGGGCGTGGAGCGAGCAGTACTTC. Translated: CASSVGGGAWSEQYF.

The chain combines TRBV28 with TRBJ2-7; D is perhaps TRBD1 (5 bases). CDR3 length: 14 residues. Looked up from germline, CDR1 is MDHEN and CDR2 is SYDVKM. Trimming stripped 8 bases from V and 2 bases from J, with 16 bases between. As DNA, the CDR3 is TGTGCCAGCGGGGCTCCCGGATTTCCCTACGAGCAGTACTTC. This encodes CASGAPGFPYEQYF.

The chain couples TRBV5-4 to TRBJ2-2; D gene unclear. The CDR3 length is 14 residues. Germline CDR1 SGHNT, CDR2 YYREEE (reference sequence). Between the trimmed V and J ends, which lost 1 base and 1 base, there was a span of 5 bases. CDR3 sequence reads: CASSLRQNTGELFF. The CDR3 DNA reads TGTGCCAGCAGCTTGAGACAGAACACCGGGGAGCTGTTTTTT.

The chain is built from TRBV5-6 and TRBJ2-5; TRBD1 is a possible D gene (6 bases). The J call is uncertain, as TRBJ2-7 better fits the DNA end. The length of the CDR3 is 12 residues. CDR1 and CDR2 from the germline V gene are SGHDT and YYEEEE. The CDR3 reads CATGVGSYEQYF. The CDR3 DNA sequence: TGTGCCACAGGGGTGGGCTCCTACGAGCAGTACTTC.

With regard to this clone: At one of its ends the junction is not consistent with the germline gene, which may arise from a read error. The chain couples TRBV6-5 to TRBJ1-6; the D is unclear. The CDR3 has 13 amino acids. Per the germline V gene, CDR1 is MNHEY and CDR2 is SVGAGI. As DNA, the CDR3 is TGTGCCAGCAGTTACTCCTATAATCCACCCCTCCACTTT. Translation: CASSYSYNPPLHF.

The count of this clone is one. The rearrangement joins TRBV7-2 to TRBJ2-3, with 9 bases aligning to TRBD2. The CDR3 runs to 18 residues. V shed 3 bases, J shed 0 bases, and the junction held 10 bases outside the gene matches. The germline CDR1 and CDR2 sequences are SGHTA and FQGNSA. As DNA, the CDR3 is TGTGCCAGCAGCTTTTTCGTCCTAGCGGGACTGAGCACAGATACGCAGTATTTT. Translation: CASSFFVLAGLSTDTQYF. The variable domain in full, completed from reference TRBV7-2 and TRBJ2-3, reads GAGVSQSPSNKVTEKGKDVELRCDPISGHTALYWYRQSLGQGLEFLIYFQGNSAPDKSGLPSDRFSAERTGGSVSTLTIQRTQQEDSAVYLCASSFFVLAGLSTDTQYFGPGTRLTVL.

The chain recombines TRBV4-2 with TRBJ2-2; D may be TRBD1 (6 bases). Germline CDR1 reads LGHNA; CDR2 reads YNFKEQ. The CDR3 sequence is 16 residues long. The V and J ends lost 0 bases and 4 bases respectively, with 12 bases between them. CDR3 region: CASSQDLRQVTGELFF. CDR3 DNA sequence: TGTGCCAGCAGCCAAGATTTGAGACAGGTCACCGGGGAGCTGTTTTTT.

This clone was counted at least ten times. The rearrangement uses TRBV10-1 and TRBJ2-7; 7 bases fit TRBD1. CDR1 and CDR2 (germline): WNHNN, SYGVQD (reference sequence). The V gene end was trimmed by 6 bases and the J gene end by 2 bases; junction bases not matched to a gene: 10. This CDR3 is 15 amino acids long. This CDR3 reads CASRPGQRETYEQYF. Written as DNA, the CDR3 is TGCGCCAGCAGGCCGGGACAGAGGGAAACCTACGAGCAGTACTTC.

This clone was detected only a few times. CDR3 in DNA: TGCGCCAGCAGCGGCAGGGGCTATGGCTACACCTTC. It yields the protein CASSGRGYGYTF. V usage is TRBV5-1 and J usage is TRBJ1-2; D might be TRBD1 (6 bases). The CDR3 spans 12 residues. V shed 4 bases and J shed 4 bases, with 8 bases lying between them. Per germline, CDR1 SGHRS and CDR2 YFSETQ.